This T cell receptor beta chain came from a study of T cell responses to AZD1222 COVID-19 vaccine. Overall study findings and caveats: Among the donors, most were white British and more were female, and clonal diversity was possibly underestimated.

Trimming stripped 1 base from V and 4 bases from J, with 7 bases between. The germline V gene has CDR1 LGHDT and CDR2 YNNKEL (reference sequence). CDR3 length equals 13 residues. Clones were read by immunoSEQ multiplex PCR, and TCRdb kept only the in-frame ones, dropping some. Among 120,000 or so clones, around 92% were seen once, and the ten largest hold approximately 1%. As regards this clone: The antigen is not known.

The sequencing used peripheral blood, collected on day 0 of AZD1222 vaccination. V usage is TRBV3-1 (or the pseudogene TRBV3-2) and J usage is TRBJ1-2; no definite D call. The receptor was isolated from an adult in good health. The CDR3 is CASSQAQIYGYTF. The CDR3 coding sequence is TGTGCCAGCAGCCAAGCTCAAATCTATGGCTACACCTTC.